Listed here is a single T cell receptor (beta chain). Original processing methods: The authors estimated nucleated cell counts from reference gene primer amplification. Produced via immunoSEQ multiplex PCR; TCRdb's table is partial and in-frame only. That table is the source of V, J and clone size, and D and trimming were worked out from the DNA. The sample records about 130,000 clones, roughly 80% being singletons. These data originate in a study of blood T cell repertoires in COVID-19. As for the study in general: COVID-19 samples from acute and convalescent phases originated in the United States, Italy and Spain.

The CDR3 is 17 residues long. The germline gives CDR1 ENHRY, CDR2 SYGVKD. After removal of 3 bases from V and 2 bases from J, the junction contained 7 bases not matched to a gene. The sequencing input was peripheral blood. This TCR came from a man aged 80 or over with COVID-19, enrolled during active disease. V gene TRBV10-3 combines with J gene TRBJ1-1, with 12 bases identical to TRBD1. The CDR3 region is CAISDQGQGALNTEAFF. The CDR3 region has the DNA TGTGCCATCAGTGATCAGGGACAGGGGGCGCTTAACACTGAAGCTTTCTTT.